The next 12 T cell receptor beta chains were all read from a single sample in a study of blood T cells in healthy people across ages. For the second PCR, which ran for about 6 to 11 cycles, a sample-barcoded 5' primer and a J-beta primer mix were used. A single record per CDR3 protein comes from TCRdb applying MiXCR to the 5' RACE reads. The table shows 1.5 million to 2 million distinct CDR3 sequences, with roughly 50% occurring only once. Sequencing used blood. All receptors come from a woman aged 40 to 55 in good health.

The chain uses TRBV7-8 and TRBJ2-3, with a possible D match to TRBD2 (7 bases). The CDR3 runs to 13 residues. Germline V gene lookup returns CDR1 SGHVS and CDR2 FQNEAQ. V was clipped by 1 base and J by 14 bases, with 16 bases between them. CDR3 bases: TGTGCCAGCAGCTTAGAGCTTGGCGGGGGCCCGTATTTT. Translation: CASSLELGGGPYF.

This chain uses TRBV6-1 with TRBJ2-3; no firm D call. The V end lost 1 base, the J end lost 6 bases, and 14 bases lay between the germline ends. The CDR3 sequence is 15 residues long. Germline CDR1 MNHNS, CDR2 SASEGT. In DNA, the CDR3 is TGTGCCAGCAGTGAAGTGCCAGTACTTTCGGATACGCAGTATTTT. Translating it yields CASSEVPVLSDTQYF.

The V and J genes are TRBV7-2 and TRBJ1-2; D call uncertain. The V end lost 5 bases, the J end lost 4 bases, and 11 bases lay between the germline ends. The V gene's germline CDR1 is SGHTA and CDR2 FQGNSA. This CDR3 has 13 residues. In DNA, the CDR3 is TGTGCCAGCAGCCATCGACAAAGCTATGGCTACACCTTC. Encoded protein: CASSHRQSYGYTF.

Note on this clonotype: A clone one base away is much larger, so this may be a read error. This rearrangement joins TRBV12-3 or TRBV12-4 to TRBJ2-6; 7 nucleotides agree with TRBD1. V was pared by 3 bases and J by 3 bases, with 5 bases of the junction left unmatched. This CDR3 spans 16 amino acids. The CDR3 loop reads CASSFSDRVGANVLTF. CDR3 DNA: TGTGCCAGCAGTTTCTCAGACAGGGTTGGGGCCAACGTCCTGACTTTC.

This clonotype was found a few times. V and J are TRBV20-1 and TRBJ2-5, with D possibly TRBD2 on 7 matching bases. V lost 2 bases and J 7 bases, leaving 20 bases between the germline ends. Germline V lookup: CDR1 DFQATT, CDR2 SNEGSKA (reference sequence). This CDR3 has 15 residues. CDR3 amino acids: CSARPLGGGTVTQYF. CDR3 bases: TGCAGTGCTAGACCCCTAGGGGGAGGGACCGTGACCCAGTACTTC.

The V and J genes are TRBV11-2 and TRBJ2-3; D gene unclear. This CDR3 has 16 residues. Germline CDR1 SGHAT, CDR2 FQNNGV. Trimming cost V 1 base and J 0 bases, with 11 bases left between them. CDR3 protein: CASSLVVIQSTDTQYF. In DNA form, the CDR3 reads TGTGCCAGCAGCTTAGTGGTAATACAGAGCACAGATACGCAGTATTTT.

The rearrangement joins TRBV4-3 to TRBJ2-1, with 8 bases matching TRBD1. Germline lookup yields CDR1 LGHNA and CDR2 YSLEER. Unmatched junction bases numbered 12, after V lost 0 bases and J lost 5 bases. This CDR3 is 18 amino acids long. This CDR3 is CASSQDFVPGQENNEQFF. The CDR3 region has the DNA TGCGCCAGCAGCCAAGATTTTGTCCCGGGACAGGAGAACAATGAGCAGTTCTTC.

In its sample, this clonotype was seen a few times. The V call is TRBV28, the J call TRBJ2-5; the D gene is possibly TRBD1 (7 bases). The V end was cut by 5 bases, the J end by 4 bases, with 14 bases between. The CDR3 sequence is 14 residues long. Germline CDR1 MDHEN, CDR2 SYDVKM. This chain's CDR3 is CASSRLRGAETQYF. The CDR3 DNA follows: TGTGCCAGCAGTCGACTCAGGGGGGCAGAGACCCAGTACTTC.

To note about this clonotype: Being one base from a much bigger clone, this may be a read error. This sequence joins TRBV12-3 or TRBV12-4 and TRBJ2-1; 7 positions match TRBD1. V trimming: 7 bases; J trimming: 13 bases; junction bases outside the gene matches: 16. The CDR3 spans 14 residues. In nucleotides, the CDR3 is TGTGCCAGCACCCCGACAGGGTTGGCGGAGACCCAGTTCTTC. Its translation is CASTPTGLAETQFF.

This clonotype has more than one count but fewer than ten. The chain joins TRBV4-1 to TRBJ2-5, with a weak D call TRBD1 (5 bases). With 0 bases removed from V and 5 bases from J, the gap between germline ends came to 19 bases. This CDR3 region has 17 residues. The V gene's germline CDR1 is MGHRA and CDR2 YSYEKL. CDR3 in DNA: TGCGCCAGCAGCCAAGATAAAAAAAGCTGGAAGGGGGAGACCCAGTACTTC. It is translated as CASSQDKKSWKGETQYF.

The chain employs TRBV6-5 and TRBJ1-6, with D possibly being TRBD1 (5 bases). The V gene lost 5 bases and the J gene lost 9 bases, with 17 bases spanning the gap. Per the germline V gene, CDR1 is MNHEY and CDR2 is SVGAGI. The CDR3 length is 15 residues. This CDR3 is CASSKGADSSSPLHF. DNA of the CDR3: TGTGCCAGCAGTAAAGGGGCGGATTCGAGTTCACCCCTCCACTTT.

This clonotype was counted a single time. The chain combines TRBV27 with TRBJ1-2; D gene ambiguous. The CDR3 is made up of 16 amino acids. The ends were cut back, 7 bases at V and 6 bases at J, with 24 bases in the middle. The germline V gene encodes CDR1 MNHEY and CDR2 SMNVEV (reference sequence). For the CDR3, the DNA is TGTGCCAGCACCAATGACCCGCAGGCGTATACGAATGGCTACACCTTC. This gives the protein CASTNDPQAYTNGYTF.